This TCR beta chain was sequenced during a study of T cells in Graves' hyperthyroidism and ophthalmopathy. This CDR3 is 13 amino acids long. CDR1 LNHDA and CDR2 SQIVND come from the germline V gene (reference sequence). With V trimmed by 5 bases and J by 12 bases, 5 bases remained unmatched. The study's findings and limits: Ophthalmopathy prediction by the model preceded onset by a median about 6 months. Clonotypes that were expanded in thyroid above 0.001 mostly appeared in blood too.

Amplification of TCR beta CDR3 regions was performed using RNA transcripts as template. Initially, a first-round RT-PCR of the TCR CDR3 employed the HTBI primer set. TCRdb redid the calling of the multiplex PCR reads with MiXCR, one entry per CDR3 protein. Counted here are about 380,000 distinct CDR3 sequences, approximately 17% occurring once; the ten biggest clones make up around 40%. Pregnant or lactating patients were excluded, as were those with uncontrolled infection or other autoimmune disease. Over 9 ml of fresh peripheral blood supplied the PBMCs. This clonotype was seen only a few times. Its matching antigen is unknown.

The chain uses TRBV19 and TRBJ1-6; 9 nucleotides align to TRBD1. The sample consisted of blood. The TCR was taken from a young man with Graves' ophthalmopathy. CDR3 residues: CASSPTGGGPLHF. CDR3 DNA: TGTGCCAGTAGTCCGACAGGGGGAGGACCCCTCCACTTT.